A single T cell receptor (beta chain) is shown here with its context. It lacks a known antigen. One base away there is no much larger clone; base qualities are not given. These data belong to a study of T cells in narcolepsy (dated by TCRdb to the late 2010s). With regard to the full study: The study enrolled patients with narcolepsy type 1 or type 2 (NT1, NT2) together with healthy control donors. The study used TCR Vbeta sequencing to track clonotypes in blood and CSF while looking for autoreactive T cells in narcolepsy patients that target self-antigens of hypocretin neurons (hypocretin, TRIB2). On the study overall, not on this receptor specifically: Some blood memory CD4+ repertoires from patients and controls contained no sequences matching autoreactive T cell clones. Plots comparing CSF and blood CD4+ T cell clonotypes from the same patient highlighted HCRT-specific and TRIB2-specific autoreactive clonotypes. Numbers of sequenced blood memory CD4+ clonotypes were comparable, with averages of some 40,000 in patients and approximately 33,000 in controls. Autoreactive clonotypes were reported to be detected serially in the blood of the same patients and of different patients, but not in the blood of healthy controls.

For TCR Vbeta sequencing, memory CD4+ T cells were sorted ex vivo from the peripheral blood of narcolepsy patients and healthy controls. The method was the immunoSEQ multiplex PCR assay. TCRdb mirrors the immuneACCESS table, restricted to in-frame sequences. Some clones are absent from its copies; in checked studies, under half trace to an unresolved V gene, and the reason for the others is unknown. The table for this sample lists around 42,000 clones; about 91% of them were counted only once. Together, the top ten hold roughly 1.2% of the sample. Looking up the germline V gene yields CDR1 SQVTM and CDR2 ANQGSEA. From the cysteine up to the phenylalanine, the CDR3 has a length of 11 residues. The sequence is cut down to CDR3 DNA, 33 bases in frame from base 1. The germline ends are 10 bases apart after V is trimmed by 5 bases and J by 7 bases.

Rearrangement joined TRBV29-1 to TRBJ2-3; the D gene is not confidently resolved. Sequencing used CD45RA- memory CD4+ T cells from PBMCs. What the cell subset or site label conveys for this sample: memory T cells sorted ex vivo from peripheral blood. The sequence was collected from a human donor with narcolepsy. The CDR3 in this case is CSVSERNTQYF. The bases read TGCAGCGTTTCTGAACGGAATACGCAGTATTTT.